Each of the 10 T cell receptor beta chains below was sequenced from the same sample in a study of T cell responses to AZD1222 COVID-19 vaccine. The repertoire was sequenced with immunoSEQ multiplex PCR; TCRdb's copy has only in-frame clones and lacks some. The table lists more than 150,000 clones, just under 90% of them singletons. The sequencing used peripheral blood, collected on day 0 of AZD1222 vaccination. The receptors derive from an adult in good health.

J is TRBJ2-7 and V is TRBV18; D is possibly TRBD1 (6 bases). V lost 3 bases to trimming and J lost 3 bases, with 12 bases between them. The CDR3 is 14 residues long. CDR1 and CDR2 from the germline V gene are KGHSH and LQKENI. CDR3 sequence: CASSPGDTGYEQYF. The DNA for the CDR3 is TGTGCCAGCTCACCCGGGGACACCGGCTACGAGCAGTACTTC. The whole variable domain, filled in from reference TRBV18 and TRBJ2-7, reads NAGVMQNPRHLVRRRGQEARLRCSPMKGHSHVYWYRQLPEEGLKFMVYLQKENIIDESGMPKERFSAEFPKEGPSILRIQQVVRGDSAAYFCASSPGDTGYEQYFGPGTRLTVT.

J is TRBJ2-1 and V is TRBV2; TRBD2 agrees at 16 bases. V lost 6 bases to trimming and J lost 9 bases; unmatched junction nucleotides: 8. The CDR3 length is 16 residues. Per germline, CDR1 SNHLY and CDR2 FYNNEI. CDR3: CASRKGTSGRAGEQFF. The DNA of the CDR3 is TGTGCCAGCAGGAAAGGGACTAGCGGGAGGGCAGGTGAGCAGTTCTTC.

This sequence joins TRBV7-2 and TRBJ1-6; 8 nucleotides line up with TRBD1. Trimming at V came to 5 bases and at J to 4 bases, leaving 7 bases not matched to a gene. CDR1 is SGHTA and CDR2 is FQGNSA in the germline V gene. The CDR3 covers 16 residues. Here the CDR3 reads CASSPPDRVYNSPLHF. CDR3 in DNA: TGTGCCAGCAGCCCGCCGGACAGGGTATATAATTCACCCCTCCACTTT.

The chain carries TRBV10-3 and TRBJ1-2, with a possible D match to TRBD1 (6 bases). Germline assignment: CDR1 ENHRY and CDR2 SYGVKD. Between the trimmed V and J ends, which lost 5 bases and 2 bases, there was a span of 12 bases. The CDR3 sequence is 14 residues long. The CDR3 DNA sequence: TGTGCCATCAGTTCACCTGGGACAAACTATGGCTACACCTTC. Translating gives CAISSPGTNYGYTF.

The CDR3 here is CASSQEGRALNEKLFF. The DNA of the CDR3 is TGTGCCAGCAGCCAAGAGGGGAGGGCCCTTAATGAAAAACTGTTTTTT. The chain couples TRBV4-2 to TRBJ1-4; D remains unclear. Trimming pared 0 bases from V and 4 bases from J, leaving 12 bases between. The CDR3 loop spans 16 amino acids. Germline CDR1 reads LGHNA; CDR2 reads YNFKEQ.

This clone appeared a single time. The chain carries TRBV6-5 and TRBJ1-4; D unresolved. V was cut by 5 bases and J by 8 bases, with 18 bases left in between. Germline CDR1 and CDR2: MNHEY and SVGAGI. The CDR3 is 15 amino acids. CDR3 DNA sequence: TGTGCCAGCAGTAACACCGGGAAATACAACGAAAAACTGTTTTTT. This encodes CASSNTGKYNEKLFF.

This chain links TRBV18 with TRBJ2-3; D possibly matches TRBD1 or TRBD2 (5 bases each). Per germline, CDR1 KGHSH and CDR2 LQKENI. Trimming removed 6 bases from V and 6 bases from J, with 31 bases in between. The CDR3 is 19 amino acids. The DNA for the CDR3 is TGTGCCAGCTCTCCATCGTACGAAGGGGCCCGGGAACGGTGGGATACGCAGTATTTT. Protein product: CASSPSYEGARERWDTQYF. Filled out from reference TRBV18 and TRBJ2-3, the complete variable domain reads NAGVMQNPRHLVRRRGQEARLRCSPMKGHSHVYWYRQLPEEGLKFMVYLQKENIIDESGMPKERFSAEFPKEGPSILRIQQVVRGDSAAYFCASSPSYEGARERWDTQYFGPGTRLTVL.

The V gene is TRBV6-5, the J gene TRBJ2-7; 11 nucleotides agree with TRBD1. The germline CDR1 and CDR2 sequences are MNHEY and SVGAGI. The CDR3 is made up of 15 amino acids. The V segment lost 6 bases and the J segment 6 bases; nucleotides outside the gene matches: 10. The CDR3 coding sequence is TGTGCCAGCAGCCGACCGGGACAGGGGGTTGGCGAGCAGTACTTC. Translation: CASSRPGQGVGEQYF.

The chain carries TRBV6-6 and TRBJ1-6; maybe TRBD1 (6 bases). Deletions cut 6 bases from V and 13 bases from J, with 10 bases between. This CDR3 is built from 11 residues. CDR1 is MNHNY and CDR2 is SVGAGI in the germline V gene (reference sequence). The CDR3, as DNA: TGTGCCAGCAGCAGGGGTGACCCCCTCCACTTT. Translated, it gives CASSRGDPLHF.

The chain is built from TRBV28 and TRBJ2-2, with 11 bases that match TRBD2. Germline CDR1 and CDR2: MDHEN and SYDVKM. This CDR3 region has 17 residues. Trimming removed 2 bases from V and 4 bases from J; junction bases left unmatched: 6. The CDR3 sequence is CASSLGSGTSGTGELFF. As DNA, the CDR3 is TGTGCCAGCAGTTTAGGTTCTGGGACTAGCGGCACCGGGGAGCTGTTTTTT.